This T cell receptor beta chain stems from a study of blood T cell repertoires in COVID-19. For the study at large: T cells, B-cell-depleted T cells, or PBMCs supplied cDNA or gDNA.

CDR3 length equals 15 residues. Germline values: CDR1 SGHNT, CDR2 YENEEA. V was trimmed by 2 bases and J by 5 bases, leaving 16 bases between them. Authors' data handling: Amplifying reference gene primers gave estimates of nucleated cell counts. Repertoires were generated with immunoSEQ multiplex PCR, while TCRdb's copy carries only in-frame clones and drops some. V and J calls plus clone size are reproduced from that table; the DNA served to infer D and trimming. Here the sample spans approximately 460,000 clones, about 91% being singletons. The specimen was peripheral blood. The chain recombines TRBV11-3 with TRBJ2-7, with D tentatively TRBD2 (6 bases). The clonotype originates from a young man with COVID-19, enrolled during active disease. CDR3 coding DNA: TGTGCCAGCAGCTTACACGGAGGAGGGTACGACGAGCAGTACTTC. Its protein is CASSLHGGGYDEQYF.